This T cell receptor beta chain was captured by sequencing in a study of blood T cell repertoires in COVID-19. Study-level information: Researchers got acute and convalescent COVID-19 samples from the United States, Italy and Spain. PBMCs, B-cell-depleted T cells, or T cells were the source of the cDNA or gDNA that made up the material.

Original data processing: How many nucleated cells were present was estimated from reference gene primer amplification. Measured with immunoSEQ multiplex PCR; TCRdb has only the in-frame clones, and not every one. V and J calls and clone size come straight from that table; D and trimming were deduced from the DNA. The data show 99,000 or so clones, with about four fifths seen just once and over 35% held by the top ten. The ends were cut back, 0 bases at V and 8 bases at J, with 13 bases in the middle. CDR1 and CDR2 (germline): KGHSH, LQKENI. This CDR3 has 14 residues. This TCR derives from a man of 80 years or more with acute or convalescent COVID-19. The material sequenced was peripheral blood. The V and J genes are TRBV18 and TRBJ1-2; D perhaps matches TRBD1 (5 bases). As DNA, the CDR3 is TGTGCCAGCTCACCACCCGGGACCGGGAGGGGCTACACCTTC. Amino acids: CASSPPGTGRGYTF.